This T cell receptor beta chain emerged from a study of control samples from healthy donors and cancer patients. TCRdb's table, derived via immunoSEQ multiplex PCR, lists solely in-frame clones and lacks some. The sample lists some 250,000 clones; approximately 80% were seen once. This CDR3 contains 10 residues. Germline V gene data show CDR1 as DFQATT and CDR2 as SNEGSKA (reference sequence). Trimming pared 5 bases from V and 8 bases from J, leaving 7 bases between. The clonotype was recovered from a woman aged 60-75 years with lung cancer. This chain links TRBV20-1 with TRBJ2-1; a possible D gene is TRBD1 (6 bases). The sequencing sample was made of PBMCs. CDR3 DNA sequence: TGCAGTGCTCCAGGGGATGAGCAGTTCTTC. Its translation: CSAPGDEQFF.